One and the same sample provided the 4 T cell receptor beta chains below, sequenced in a study of blood T cells in healthy people across ages. A sample-barcoded 5' primer and a J-beta primer mix were used in a second PCR of roughly 6 to 11 cycles. MiXCR was run by TCRdb on the 5' RACE reads, yielding one entry per CDR3 protein. The data contain some 730,000 distinct CDR3 sequences, 22% of them singletons. What was sequenced was blood. The receptors were sampled from a man in his sixties or seventies in good health.

V is TRBV19 and J is TRBJ2-6; no reliable D call. The CDR3 loop spans 15 amino acids. Looked up from germline, CDR1 is LNHDA and CDR2 is SQIVND (reference sequence). V was clipped by 9 bases and J by 2 bases, with 14 bases between them. Written as DNA, the CDR3 is TGTGCCAGCCTCCGCGAAGGTACTGGGGCCAACGTCCTGACTTTC. Amino acids: CASLREGTGANVLTF. The whole variable domain, filled in from reference TRBV19 and TRBJ2-6, reads DGGITQSPKYLFRKEGQNVTLSCEQNLNHDAMYWYRQDPGQGLRLIYYSQIVNDFQKGDIAEGYSVSREKKESFPLTVTSAQKNPTAFYLCASLREGTGANVLTFGAGSRLTVL.

This sequence joins TRBV2 and TRBJ1-2, with 9 bases that match TRBD1. CDR3 size: 11 residues. Looked up from germline, CDR1 is SNHLY and CDR2 is FYNNEI. Unmatched junction bases numbered 4, after V lost 10 bases and J lost 7 bases. Here the CDR3 DNA reads TGTGCCAATAGACAGGGGGTTGGCTACACCTTC. This encodes CANRQGVGYTF.

CDR3: CASSPLRGGIENIQYF. CDR3 nucleotide sequence: TGTGCCAGCAGCCCTTTGAGGGGGGGGATTGAAAACATTCAGTACTTC. J is TRBJ2-4 and V is TRBV3-1, with D perhaps TRBD2 (7 bases). The germline CDR1 and CDR2 sequences are LGHDT and YNNKEL (reference sequence). V was pared by 4 bases and J by 5 bases, with 18 bases between. This CDR3 has 16 amino acids.

This chain joins TRBV10-3 and TRBJ1-2; TRBD1 aligns across 9 bases. After removal of 9 bases from V and 6 bases from J, the junction contained 8 bases not matched to a gene. There are 13 residues in the CDR3. Per the germline V gene, CDR1 is ENHRY and CDR2 is SYGVKD. This CDR3 reads CAITGTGKDGYTF. The CDR3 nucleotides are TGTGCCATTACCGGGACAGGGAAGGATGGCTACACCTTC.